This TCR beta chain was sequenced in a study of blood T cells in healthy people across ages. Study-level points and caveats: Investigators treated diversity estimates from one million T cells as underestimates.

PCR was performed a second time for about 7 to 12 cycles using a sample-barcoded 5' primer and a J-beta primer mix. All cDNA molecules were each tagged by a template-switch adaptor with 12 random nucleotides. One entry per CDR3 protein results from TCRdb running MiXCR on the 5' RACE reads. The data show 1 million to 1.2 million distinct CDR3 sequences, with roughly two fifths seen just once and around 13% held by the top ten. Per germline, CDR1 ENHRY and CDR2 SYGVKD. The CDR3 is 14 amino acids. Regarding this clonotype: The target antigen is unknown. A much larger clone is a single base away; this may be a read error.

The authors extracted at least 6 micrograms of total RNA per sample. Input material: blood. The chain couples TRBV10-3 to TRBJ2-5, with 9 positions matching TRBD1. The sequence came from a young man in good health. DNA for the CDR3: TGTGTCATCAGTACAGACAGGGGGCAAGAGACCCAGTACTTC. This gives the protein CVISTDRGQETQYF.